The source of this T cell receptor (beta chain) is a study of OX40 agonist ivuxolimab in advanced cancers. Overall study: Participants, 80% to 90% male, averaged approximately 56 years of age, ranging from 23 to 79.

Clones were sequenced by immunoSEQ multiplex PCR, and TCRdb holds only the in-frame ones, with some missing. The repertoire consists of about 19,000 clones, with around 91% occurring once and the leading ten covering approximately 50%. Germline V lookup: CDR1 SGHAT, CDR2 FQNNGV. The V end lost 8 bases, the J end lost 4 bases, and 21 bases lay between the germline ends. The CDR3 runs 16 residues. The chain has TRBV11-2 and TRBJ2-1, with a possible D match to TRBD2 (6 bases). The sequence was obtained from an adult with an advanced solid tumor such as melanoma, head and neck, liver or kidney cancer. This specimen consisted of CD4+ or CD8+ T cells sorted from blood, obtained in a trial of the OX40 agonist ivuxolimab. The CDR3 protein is CASGSLAGSYYNEQFF. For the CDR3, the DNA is TGTGCCAGCGGGTCCCTCGCCGGGAGTTATTACAATGAGCAGTTCTTC.